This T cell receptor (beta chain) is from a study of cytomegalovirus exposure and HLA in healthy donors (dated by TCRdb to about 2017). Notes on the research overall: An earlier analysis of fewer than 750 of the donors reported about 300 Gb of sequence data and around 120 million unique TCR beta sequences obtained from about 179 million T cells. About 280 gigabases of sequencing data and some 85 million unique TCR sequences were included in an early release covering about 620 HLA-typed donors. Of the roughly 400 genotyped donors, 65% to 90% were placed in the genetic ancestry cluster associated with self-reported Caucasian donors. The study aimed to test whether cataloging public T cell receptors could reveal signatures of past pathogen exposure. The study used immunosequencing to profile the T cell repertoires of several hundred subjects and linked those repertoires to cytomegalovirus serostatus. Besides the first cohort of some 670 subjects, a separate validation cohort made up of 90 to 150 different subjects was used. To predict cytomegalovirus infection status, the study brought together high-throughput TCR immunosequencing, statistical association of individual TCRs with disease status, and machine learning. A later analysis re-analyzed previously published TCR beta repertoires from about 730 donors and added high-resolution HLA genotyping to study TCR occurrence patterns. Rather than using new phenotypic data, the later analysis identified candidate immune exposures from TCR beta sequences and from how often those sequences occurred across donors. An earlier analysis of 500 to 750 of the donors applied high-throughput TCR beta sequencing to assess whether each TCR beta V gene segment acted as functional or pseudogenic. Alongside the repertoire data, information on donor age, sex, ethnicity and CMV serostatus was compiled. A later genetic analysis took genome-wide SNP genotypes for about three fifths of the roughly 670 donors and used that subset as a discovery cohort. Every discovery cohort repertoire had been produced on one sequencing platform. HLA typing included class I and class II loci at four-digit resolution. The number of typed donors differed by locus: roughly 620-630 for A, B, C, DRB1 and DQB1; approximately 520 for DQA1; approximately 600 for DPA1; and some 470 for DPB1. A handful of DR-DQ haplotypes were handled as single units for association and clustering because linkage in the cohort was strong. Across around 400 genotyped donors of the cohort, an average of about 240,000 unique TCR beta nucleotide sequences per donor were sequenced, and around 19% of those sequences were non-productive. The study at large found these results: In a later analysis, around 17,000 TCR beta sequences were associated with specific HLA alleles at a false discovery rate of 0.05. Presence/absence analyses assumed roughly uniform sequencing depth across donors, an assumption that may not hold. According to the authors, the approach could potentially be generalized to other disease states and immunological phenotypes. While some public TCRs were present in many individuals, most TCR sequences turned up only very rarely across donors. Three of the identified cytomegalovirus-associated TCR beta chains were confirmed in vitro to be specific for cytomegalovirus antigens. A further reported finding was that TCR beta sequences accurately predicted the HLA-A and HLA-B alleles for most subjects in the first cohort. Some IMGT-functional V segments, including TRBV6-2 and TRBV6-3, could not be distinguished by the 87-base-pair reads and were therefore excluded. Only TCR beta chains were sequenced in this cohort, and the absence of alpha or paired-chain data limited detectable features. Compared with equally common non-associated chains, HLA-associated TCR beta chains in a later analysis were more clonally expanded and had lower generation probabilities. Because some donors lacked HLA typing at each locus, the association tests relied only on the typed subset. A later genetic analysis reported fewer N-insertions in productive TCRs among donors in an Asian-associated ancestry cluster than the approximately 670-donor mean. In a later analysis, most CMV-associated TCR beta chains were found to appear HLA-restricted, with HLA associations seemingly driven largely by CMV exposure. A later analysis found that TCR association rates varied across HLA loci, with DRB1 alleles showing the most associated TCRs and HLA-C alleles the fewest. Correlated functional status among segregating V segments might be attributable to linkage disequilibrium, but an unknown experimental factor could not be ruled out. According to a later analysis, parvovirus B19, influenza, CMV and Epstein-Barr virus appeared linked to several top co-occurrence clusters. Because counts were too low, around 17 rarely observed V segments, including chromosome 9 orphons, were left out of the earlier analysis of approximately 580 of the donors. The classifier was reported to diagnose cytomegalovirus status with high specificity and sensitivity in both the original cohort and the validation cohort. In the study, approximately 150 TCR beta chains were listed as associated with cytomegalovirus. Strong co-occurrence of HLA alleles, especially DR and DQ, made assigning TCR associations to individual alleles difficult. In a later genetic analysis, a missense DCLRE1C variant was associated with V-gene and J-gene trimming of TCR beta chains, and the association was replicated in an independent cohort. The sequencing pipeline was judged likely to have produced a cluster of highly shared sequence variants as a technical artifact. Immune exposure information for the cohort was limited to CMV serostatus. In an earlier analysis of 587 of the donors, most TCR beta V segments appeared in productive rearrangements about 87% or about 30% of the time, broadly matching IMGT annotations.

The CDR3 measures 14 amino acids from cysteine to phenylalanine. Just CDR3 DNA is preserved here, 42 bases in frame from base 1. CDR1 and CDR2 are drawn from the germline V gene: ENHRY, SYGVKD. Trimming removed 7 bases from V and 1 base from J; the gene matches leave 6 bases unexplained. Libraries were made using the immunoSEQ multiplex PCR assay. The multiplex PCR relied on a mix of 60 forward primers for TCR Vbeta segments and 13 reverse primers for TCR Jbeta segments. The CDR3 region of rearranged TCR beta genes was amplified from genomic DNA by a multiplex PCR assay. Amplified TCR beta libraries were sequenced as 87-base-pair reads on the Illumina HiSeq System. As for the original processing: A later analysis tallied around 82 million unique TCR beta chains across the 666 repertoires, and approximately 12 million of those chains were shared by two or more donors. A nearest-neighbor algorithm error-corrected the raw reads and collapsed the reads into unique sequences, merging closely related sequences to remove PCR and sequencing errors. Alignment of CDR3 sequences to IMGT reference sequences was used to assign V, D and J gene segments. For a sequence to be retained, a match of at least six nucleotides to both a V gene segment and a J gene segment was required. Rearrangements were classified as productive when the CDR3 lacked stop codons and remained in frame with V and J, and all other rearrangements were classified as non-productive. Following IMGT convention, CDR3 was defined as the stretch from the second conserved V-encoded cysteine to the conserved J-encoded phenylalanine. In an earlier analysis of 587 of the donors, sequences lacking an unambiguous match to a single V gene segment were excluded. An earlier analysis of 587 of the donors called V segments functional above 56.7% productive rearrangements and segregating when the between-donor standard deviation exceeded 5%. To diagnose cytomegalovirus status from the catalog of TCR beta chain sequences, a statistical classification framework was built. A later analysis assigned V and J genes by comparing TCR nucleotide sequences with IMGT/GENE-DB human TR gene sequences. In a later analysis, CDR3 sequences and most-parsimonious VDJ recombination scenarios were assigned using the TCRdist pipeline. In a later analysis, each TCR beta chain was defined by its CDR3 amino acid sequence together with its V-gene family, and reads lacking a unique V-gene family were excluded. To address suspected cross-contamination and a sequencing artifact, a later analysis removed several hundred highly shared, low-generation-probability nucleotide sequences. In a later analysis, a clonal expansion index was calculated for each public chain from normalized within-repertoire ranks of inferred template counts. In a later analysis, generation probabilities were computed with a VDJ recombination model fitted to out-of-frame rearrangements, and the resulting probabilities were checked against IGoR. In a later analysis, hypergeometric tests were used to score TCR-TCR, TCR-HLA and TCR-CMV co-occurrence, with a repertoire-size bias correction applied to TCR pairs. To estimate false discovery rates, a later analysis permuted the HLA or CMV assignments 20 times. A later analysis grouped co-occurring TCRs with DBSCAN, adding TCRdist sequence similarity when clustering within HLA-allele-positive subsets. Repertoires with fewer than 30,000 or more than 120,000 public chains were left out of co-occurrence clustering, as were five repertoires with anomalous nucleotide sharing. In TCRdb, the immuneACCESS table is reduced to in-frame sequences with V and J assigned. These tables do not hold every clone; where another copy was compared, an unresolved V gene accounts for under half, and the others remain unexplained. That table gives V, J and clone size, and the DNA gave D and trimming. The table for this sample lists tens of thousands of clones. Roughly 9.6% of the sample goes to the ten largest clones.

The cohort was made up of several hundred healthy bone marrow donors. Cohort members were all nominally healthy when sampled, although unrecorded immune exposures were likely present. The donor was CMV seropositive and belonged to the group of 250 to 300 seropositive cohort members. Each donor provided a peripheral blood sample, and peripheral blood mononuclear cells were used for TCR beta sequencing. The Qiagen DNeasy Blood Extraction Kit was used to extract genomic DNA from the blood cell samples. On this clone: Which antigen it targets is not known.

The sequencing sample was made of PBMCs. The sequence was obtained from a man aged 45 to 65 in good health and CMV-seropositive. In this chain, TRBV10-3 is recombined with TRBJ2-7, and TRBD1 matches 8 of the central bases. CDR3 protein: CAIKGTGISYEQYF. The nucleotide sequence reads TGTGCCATCAAAGGGACAGGCATTTCCTACGAGCAGTACTTC.